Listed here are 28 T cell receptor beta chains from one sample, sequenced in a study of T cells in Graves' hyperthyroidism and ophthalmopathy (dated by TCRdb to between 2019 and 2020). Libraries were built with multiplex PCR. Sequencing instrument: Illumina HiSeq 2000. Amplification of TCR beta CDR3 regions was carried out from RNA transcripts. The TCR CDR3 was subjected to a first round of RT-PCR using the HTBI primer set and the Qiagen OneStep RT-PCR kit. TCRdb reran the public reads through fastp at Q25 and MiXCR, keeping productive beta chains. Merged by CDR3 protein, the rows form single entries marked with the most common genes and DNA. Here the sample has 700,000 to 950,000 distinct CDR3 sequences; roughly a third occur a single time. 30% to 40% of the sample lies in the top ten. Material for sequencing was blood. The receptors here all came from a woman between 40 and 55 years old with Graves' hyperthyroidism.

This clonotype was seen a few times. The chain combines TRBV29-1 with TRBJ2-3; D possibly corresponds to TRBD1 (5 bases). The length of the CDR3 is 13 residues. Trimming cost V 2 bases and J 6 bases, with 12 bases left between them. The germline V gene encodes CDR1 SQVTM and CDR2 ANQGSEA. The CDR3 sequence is CSVEKGLWDTQYF. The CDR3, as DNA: TGCAGCGTTGAAAAGGGGTTATGGGATACGCAGTATTTT.

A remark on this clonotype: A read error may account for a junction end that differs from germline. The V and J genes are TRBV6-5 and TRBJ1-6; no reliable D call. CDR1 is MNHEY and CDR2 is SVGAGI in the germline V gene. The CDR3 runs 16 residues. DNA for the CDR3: TGTGCCATCAGTTACACTCCGGCACCGCCGGGTTCACCCCTCCACTTT. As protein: CAISYTPAPPGSPLHF.

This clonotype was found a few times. The CDR3 reads CASSSDGNNYGYTF. The DNA of the CDR3 is TGTGCCAGCAGTAGTGACGGGAACAACTATGGCTACACCTTC. The chain employs TRBV7-8 and TRBJ1-2; D not resolved. Germline CDR1 reads SGHVS; CDR2 reads FQNEAQ. Trimming took 6 bases from V and 2 from J, leaving 13 bases between them. The CDR3 is 14 residues long.

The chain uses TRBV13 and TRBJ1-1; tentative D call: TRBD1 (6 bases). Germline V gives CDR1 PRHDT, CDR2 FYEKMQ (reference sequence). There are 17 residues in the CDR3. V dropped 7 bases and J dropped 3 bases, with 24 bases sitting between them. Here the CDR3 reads CASKELRAIAGDTEAFF. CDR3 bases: TGTGCCAGCAAAGAACTTCGGGCCATAGCAGGGGACACTGAAGCTTTCTTT.

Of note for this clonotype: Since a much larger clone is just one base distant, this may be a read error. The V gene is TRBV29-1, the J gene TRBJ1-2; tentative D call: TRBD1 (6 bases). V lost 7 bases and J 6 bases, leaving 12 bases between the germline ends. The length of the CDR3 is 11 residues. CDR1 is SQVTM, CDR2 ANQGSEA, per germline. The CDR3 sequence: CSAQGGDGYTF. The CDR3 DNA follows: TGCAGCGCACAGGGAGGGGATGGCTACACCTTC.

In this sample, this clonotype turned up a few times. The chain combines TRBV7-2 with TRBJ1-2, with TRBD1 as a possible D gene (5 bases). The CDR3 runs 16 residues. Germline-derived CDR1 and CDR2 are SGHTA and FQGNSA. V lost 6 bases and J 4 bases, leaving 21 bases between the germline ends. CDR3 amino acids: CASRGLKGLSSYGYTF. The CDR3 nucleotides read TGTGCCAGCAGAGGACTGAAGGGGCTATCATCCTATGGCTACACCTTC.

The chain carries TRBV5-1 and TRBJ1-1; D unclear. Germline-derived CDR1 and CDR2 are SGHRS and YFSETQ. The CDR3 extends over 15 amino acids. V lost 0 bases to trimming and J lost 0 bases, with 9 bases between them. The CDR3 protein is CASSLGPSLNTEAFF. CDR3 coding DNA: TGCGCCAGCAGCTTGGGCCCCTCCTTGAACACTGAAGCTTTCTTT.

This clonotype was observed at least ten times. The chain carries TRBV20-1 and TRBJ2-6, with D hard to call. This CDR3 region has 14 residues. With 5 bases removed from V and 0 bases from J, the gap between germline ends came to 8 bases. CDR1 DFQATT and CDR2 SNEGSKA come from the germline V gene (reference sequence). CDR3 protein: CSAPQTSGANVLTF. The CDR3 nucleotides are TGCAGTGCTCCGCAAACCTCTGGGGCCAACGTCCTGACTTTC.

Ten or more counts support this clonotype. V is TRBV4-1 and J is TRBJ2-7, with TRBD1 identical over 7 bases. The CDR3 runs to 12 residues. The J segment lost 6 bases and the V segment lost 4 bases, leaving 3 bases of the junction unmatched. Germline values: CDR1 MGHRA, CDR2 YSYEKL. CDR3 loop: CASSPTGAEQYF. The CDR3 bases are TGCGCCAGCAGCCCCACAGGGGCCGAGCAGTACTTC.

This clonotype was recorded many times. CDR3 sequence: CASSIGDAAGSGYTF. CDR3 DNA sequence: TGTGCCAGTAGTATTGGAGACGCGGCGGGTAGTGGCTACACCTTC. The genes are TRBV19 and TRBJ1-2; unclear D gene. CDR1 and CDR2 (germline): LNHDA, SQIVND (reference sequence). V shed 3 bases and J shed 7 bases, with 18 bases lying between them. The CDR3 covers 15 residues. Full variable domain (outside the CDR3, taken from reference TRBV19 and TRBJ1-2): DGGITQSPKYLFRKEGQNVTLSCEQNLNHDAMYWYRQDPGQGLRLIYYSQIVNDFQKGDIAEGYSVSREKKESFPLTVTSAQKNPTAFYLCASSIGDAAGSGYTFGSGTRLTVV.

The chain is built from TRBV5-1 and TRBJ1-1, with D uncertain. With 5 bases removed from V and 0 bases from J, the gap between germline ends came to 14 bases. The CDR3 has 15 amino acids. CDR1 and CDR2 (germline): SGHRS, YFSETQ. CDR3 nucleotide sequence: TGCGCCAGCAGTTTGCAATATAACATGAACACTGAAGCTTTCTTT. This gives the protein CASSLQYNMNTEAFF. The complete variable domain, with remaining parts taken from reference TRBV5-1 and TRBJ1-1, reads KAGVTQTPRYLIKTRGQQVTLSCSPISGHRSVSWYQQTPGQGLQFLFEYFSETQRNKGNFPGRFSGRQFSNSRSEMNVSTLELGDSALYLCASSLQYNMNTEAFFGQGTRLTVV.

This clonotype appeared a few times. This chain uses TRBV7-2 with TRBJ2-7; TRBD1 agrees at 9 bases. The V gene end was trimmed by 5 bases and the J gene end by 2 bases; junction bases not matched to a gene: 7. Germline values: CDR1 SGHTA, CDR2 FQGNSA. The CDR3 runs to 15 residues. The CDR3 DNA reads TGTGCCAGCAGCGAAGGACAGGGGTCTCCCTACGAGCAGTACTTC. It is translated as CASSEGQGSPYEQYF.

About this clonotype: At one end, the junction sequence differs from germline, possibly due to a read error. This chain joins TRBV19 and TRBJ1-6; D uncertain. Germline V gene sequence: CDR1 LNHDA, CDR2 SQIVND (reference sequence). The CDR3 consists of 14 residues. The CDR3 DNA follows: TGTGCCAGTAGCATAGATCAGTCCCGTTCACCCCTCCACTTT. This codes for CASSIDQSRSPLHF.

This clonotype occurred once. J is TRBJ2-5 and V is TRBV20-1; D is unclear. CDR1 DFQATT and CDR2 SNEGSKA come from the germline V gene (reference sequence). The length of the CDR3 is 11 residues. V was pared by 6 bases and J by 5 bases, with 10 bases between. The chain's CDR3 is CSAQIRETQYF. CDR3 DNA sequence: TGCAGTGCGCAAATTAGGGAGACCCAGTACTTC.

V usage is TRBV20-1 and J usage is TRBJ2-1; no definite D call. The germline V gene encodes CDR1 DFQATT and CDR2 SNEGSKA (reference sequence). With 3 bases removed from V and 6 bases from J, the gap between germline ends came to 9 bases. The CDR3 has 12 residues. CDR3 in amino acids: CSARLWANEQFF. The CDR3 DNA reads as TGCAGTGCTAGGCTTTGGGCCAATGAGCAGTTCTTC.

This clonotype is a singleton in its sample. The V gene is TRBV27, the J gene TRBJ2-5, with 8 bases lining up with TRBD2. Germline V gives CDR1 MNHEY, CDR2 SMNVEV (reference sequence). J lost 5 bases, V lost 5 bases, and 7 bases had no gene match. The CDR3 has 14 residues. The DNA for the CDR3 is TGTGCCAGCAGTCCCCCTAGCGGGCGGGAGACCCAGTACTTC. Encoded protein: CASSPPSGRETQYF.

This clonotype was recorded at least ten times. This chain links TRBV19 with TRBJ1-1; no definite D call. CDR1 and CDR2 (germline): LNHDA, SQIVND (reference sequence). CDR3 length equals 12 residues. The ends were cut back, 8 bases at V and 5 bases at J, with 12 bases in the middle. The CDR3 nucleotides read TGTGCCAGTGTCGGATCGGGGACTGAAGCTTTCTTT. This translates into CASVGSGTEAFF.

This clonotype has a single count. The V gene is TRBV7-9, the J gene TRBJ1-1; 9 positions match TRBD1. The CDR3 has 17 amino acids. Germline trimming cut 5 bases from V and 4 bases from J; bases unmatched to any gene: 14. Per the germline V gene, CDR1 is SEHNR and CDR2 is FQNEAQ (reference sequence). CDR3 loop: CASSPRGTGSSLTEAFF. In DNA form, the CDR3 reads TGTGCCAGCAGCCCCCGGGGGACAGGGTCGTCACTCACTGAAGCTTTCTTT.

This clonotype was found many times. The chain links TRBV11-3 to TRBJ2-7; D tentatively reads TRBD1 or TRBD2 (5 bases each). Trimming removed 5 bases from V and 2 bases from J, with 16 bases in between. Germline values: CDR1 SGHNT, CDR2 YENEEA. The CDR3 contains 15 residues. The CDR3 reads CASSTVTTGTYEQYF. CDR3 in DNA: TGTGCCAGCAGCACTGTGACTACAGGAACCTACGAGCAGTACTTC.

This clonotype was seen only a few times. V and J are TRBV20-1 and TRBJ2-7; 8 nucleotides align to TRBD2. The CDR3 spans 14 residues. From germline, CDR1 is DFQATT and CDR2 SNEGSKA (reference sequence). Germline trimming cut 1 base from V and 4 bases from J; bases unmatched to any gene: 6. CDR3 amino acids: CSARVVGLGYEQYF. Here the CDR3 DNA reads TGCAGTGCTAGAGTGGTGGGACTAGGGTACGAGCAGTACTTC.

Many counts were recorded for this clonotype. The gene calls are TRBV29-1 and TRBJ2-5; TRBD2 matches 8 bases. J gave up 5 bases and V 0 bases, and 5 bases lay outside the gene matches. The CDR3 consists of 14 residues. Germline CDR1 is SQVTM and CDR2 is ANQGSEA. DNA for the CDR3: TGCAGCGTTGAAGATCGGGGGGGACCGGAGACCCAGTACTTC. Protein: CSVEDRGGPETQYF.

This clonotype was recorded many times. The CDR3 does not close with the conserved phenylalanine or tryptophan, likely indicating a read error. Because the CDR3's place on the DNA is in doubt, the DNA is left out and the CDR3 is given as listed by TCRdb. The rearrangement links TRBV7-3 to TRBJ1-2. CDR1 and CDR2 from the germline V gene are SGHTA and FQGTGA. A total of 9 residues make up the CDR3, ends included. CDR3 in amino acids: CASSLIGEV.

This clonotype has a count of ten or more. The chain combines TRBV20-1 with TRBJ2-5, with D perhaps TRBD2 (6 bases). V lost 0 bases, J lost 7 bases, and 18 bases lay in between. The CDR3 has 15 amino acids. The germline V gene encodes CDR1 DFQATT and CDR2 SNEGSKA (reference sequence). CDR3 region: CSARDIWSSEGTQYF. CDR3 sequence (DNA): TGCAGTGCTAGAGATATTTGGTCTAGCGAAGGGACCCAGTACTTC.

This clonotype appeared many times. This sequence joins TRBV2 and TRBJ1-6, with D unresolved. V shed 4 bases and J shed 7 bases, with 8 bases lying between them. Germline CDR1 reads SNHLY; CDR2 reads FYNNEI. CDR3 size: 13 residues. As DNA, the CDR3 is TGTGCCAGCAGTGTAGGCATAAATTCACCCCTCCACTTT. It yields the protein CASSVGINSPLHF. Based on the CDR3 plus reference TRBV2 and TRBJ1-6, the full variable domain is EPEVTQTPSHQVTQMGQEVILRCVPISNHLYFYWYRQILGQKVEFLVSFYNNEISEKSEIFDDQFSVERPDGSNFTLKIRSTKLEDSAMYFCASSVGINSPLHFGNGTRLTVT.

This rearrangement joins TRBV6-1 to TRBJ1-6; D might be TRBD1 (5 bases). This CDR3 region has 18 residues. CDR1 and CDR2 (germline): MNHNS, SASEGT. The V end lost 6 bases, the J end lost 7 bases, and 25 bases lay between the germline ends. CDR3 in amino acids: CASSPPLGWGVLNSPLHF. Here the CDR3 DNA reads TGTGCCAGCAGCCCCCCGTTAGGCTGGGGGGTCCTGAATTCACCCCTCCACTTT.

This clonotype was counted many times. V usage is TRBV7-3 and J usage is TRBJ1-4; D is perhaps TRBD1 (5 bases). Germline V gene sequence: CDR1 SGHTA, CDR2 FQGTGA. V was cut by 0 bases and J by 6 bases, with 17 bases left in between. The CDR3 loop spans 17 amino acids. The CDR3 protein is CASSLTGTRVRDEKLFF. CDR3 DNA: TGTGCCAGCAGCTTAACAGGGACCAGGGTTCGCGATGAAAAACTGTTTTTT.

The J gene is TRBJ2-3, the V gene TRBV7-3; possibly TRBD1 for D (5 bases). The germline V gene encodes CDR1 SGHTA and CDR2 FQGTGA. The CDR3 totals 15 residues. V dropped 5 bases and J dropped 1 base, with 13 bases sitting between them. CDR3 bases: TGTGCCAGCAGCCCAGGGCAGTCTGGCACAGATACGCAGTATTTT. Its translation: CASSPGQSGTDTQYF.

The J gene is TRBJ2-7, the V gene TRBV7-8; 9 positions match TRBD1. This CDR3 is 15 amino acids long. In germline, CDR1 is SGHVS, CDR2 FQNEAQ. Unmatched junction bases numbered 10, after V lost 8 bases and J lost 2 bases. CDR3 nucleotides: TGTGCCAGCCTGGGGGGAACAGGGGGCCCCTACGAGCAGTACTTC. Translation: CASLGGTGGPYEQYF.